This T cell receptor (beta chain) was captured by sequencing in a study of cytomegalovirus exposure and HLA in healthy donors. Study-wide context: Unique TCR beta sequences numbering some 120 million came from 190 million or so T cells in an earlier analysis. Genotyping showed around 80% of fewer than 500 donors falling in the Caucasian-associated ancestry cluster. Whole-study findings and limits: Presence/absence results assume similar sequencing depth per donor, which may not hold. Later analysis showed most CMV-associated TCR beta chains appearing HLA-restricted.

The CDR3 is made up of 13 amino acids. CDR1 LNHDA and CDR2 SQIVND come from the germline V gene (reference sequence). Trimming cost V 3 bases and J 6 bases, with 11 bases left between them. With regard to this clone: Its antigen is currently unknown.

PCR amplification relied on 60 Vbeta primers (plus 13 Jbeta primers). Assay used: immunoSEQ multiplex PCR; TCRdb lists only in-frame clones, some missing. The ten top clones account for about 6%, within a sample of approximately 37,000 clones. This rearrangement joins TRBV19 to TRBJ1-2; D possibly corresponds to TRBD1 (6 bases). The sample consisted of PBMCs. The receptor was derived from a human donor in good health. In nucleotides, the CDR3 is TGTGCCAGTAGTATGGGACAAGTCGATGGCTACACCTTC. It specifies CASSMGQVDGYTF. The full variable domain, with the rest looked up from reference TRBV19 and TRBJ1-2, is DGGITQSPKYLFRKEGQNVTLSCEQNLNHDAMYWYRQDPGQGLRLIYYSQIVNDFQKGDIAEGYSVSREKKESFPLTVTSAQKNPTAFYLCASSMGQVDGYTFGSGTRLTVV.